This entry lists 13 T cell receptor beta chains sequenced from one sample in a study of cytomegalovirus exposure and HLA in healthy donors. Amplification used 60 Vbeta primers and 13 Jbeta primers. This table comes from immunoSEQ multiplex PCR, and its TCRdb copy is limited to in-frame clones, with some not included. The sample consists of about 110,000 clones, approximately 73% of them appearing once. Source material: PBMCs. The receptors were gathered from a man aged 25 to 40 in good health and CMV-seronegative.

This clone came up many times. The rearrangement uses TRBV6-1 and TRBJ1-2; the match to TRBD1 covers 8 bases. J lost 4 bases, V lost 3 bases, and 13 bases had no gene match. The germline gives CDR1 MNHNS, CDR2 SASEGT. The CDR3 has 17 amino acids. The CDR3 spells CASSDRQGAVEVYGYTF. DNA for the CDR3: TGTGCCAGCAGTGATAGGCAGGGGGCTGTTGAGGTCTATGGCTACACCTTC.

The chain has TRBV19 and TRBJ1-1; the D gene is possibly TRBD1 (6 bases). The V gene lost 5 bases and the J gene lost 3 bases, with 13 bases spanning the gap. The germline V gene encodes CDR1 LNHDA and CDR2 SQIVND (reference sequence). This CDR3 region has 14 residues. In DNA, the CDR3 is TGTGCCAGTAGTCTATCAGGGGTGTACACTGAAGCTTTCTTT. Protein product: CASSLSGVYTEAFF. Full variable domain (missing parts from reference TRBV19 and TRBJ1-1): DGGITQSPKYLFRKEGQNVTLSCEQNLNHDAMYWYRQDPGQGLRLIYYSQIVNDFQKGDIAEGYSVSREKKESFPLTVTSAQKNPTAFYLCASSLSGVYTEAFFGQGTRLTVV.

The chain couples TRBV6-1 to TRBJ2-2, with a tentative D call TRBD2 (5 bases). The CDR3 spans 13 residues. Germline CDR1 MNHNS, CDR2 SASEGT. V dropped 3 bases and J dropped 5 bases, with 7 bases sitting between them. CDR3 sequence: CASSDGETGELFF. CDR3 sequence (DNA): TGTGCCAGCAGTGACGGGGAAACCGGGGAGCTGTTTTTT.

J is TRBJ1-5 and V is TRBV28; no definite D call. From germline, CDR1 is MDHEN and CDR2 SYDVKM. V lost 2 bases and J lost 2, with 13 bases in between. The CDR3 is 16 residues long. Written as DNA, the CDR3 is TGTGCCAGCAGTTTACTAGTCCGGGTTGGCAATCAGCCCCAGCATTTT. Translating it yields CASSLLVRVGNQPQHF.

CDR3 sequence: CASSTTSGSYEQYF. Here the CDR3 DNA reads TGTGCCAGCAGTACAACTAGCGGGAGCTACGAGCAGTACTTC. The rearrangement joins TRBV14 to TRBJ2-7; 11 bases fit TRBD2. The germline CDR1 and CDR2 sequences are SGHDN and FVKESK. V lost 6 bases and J lost 3; bases outside the gene matches: 4. There are 14 residues in the CDR3.

This clone was recorded a few times. This chain links TRBV4-1 with TRBJ2-3; weak D call: TRBD2 (6 bases). The CDR3 loop spans 12 amino acids. V lost 6 bases and J lost 3, with 7 bases in between. Germline assignment: CDR1 MGHRA and CDR2 YSYEKL. The CDR3 sequence is CASRSGTDTQYF. CDR3 in DNA: TGCGCCAGCAGGAGCGGGACAGATACGCAGTATTTT.

The CDR3 reads CASREGTGQPQHF. CDR3 sequence (DNA): TGTGCCAGTAGAGAGGGAACAGGGCAGCCCCAGCATTTT. The J gene is TRBJ1-5, the V gene TRBV19; D possibly corresponds to TRBD1 (6 bases). The length of the CDR3 is 13 residues. Germline loops: CDR1 LNHDA, CDR2 SQIVND (reference sequence). The germline V and J ends were trimmed by 6 bases and 7 bases, with 13 bases remaining between them.

The chain is built from TRBV6-1 and TRBJ2-2, with D possibly being TRBD2 (6 bases). The CDR3 sequence is 16 residues long. Trimming took off 0 bases at V and 6 bases at J, with 14 bases between the two ends. The germline V gene has CDR1 MNHNS and CDR2 SASEGT. In nucleotides, the CDR3 is TGTGCCAGCAGTGAAGCGGGAAGACTAGTCCCCGGGGAGCTGTTTTTT. Its protein product is CASSEAGRLVPGELFF.

The CDR3 sequence is CASSPSTGGGNIQYF. CDR3 nucleotide sequence: TGTGCCAGCTCACCATCGACAGGGGGGGGAAACATTCAGTACTTC. The rearrangement uses TRBV18 and TRBJ2-4; 9 bases line up with TRBD1. The CDR3 loop spans 15 amino acids. J lost 6 bases, V lost 2 bases, and 5 bases had no gene match. In germline, CDR1 is KGHSH, CDR2 LQKENI.

V is TRBV15 and J is TRBJ1-2, with D possibly TRBD1 on 6 matching bases. This CDR3 has 12 amino acids. CDR1 and CDR2 from the germline V gene are LNHNV and YYDKDF (reference sequence). V dropped 0 bases and J dropped 7 bases, with 6 bases sitting between them. The CDR3 sequence is CATSRDRGGYTF. The CDR3 nucleotides are TGTGCCACCAGCAGAGACAGGGGTGGCTACACCTTC.

V gene TRBV7-2 combines with J gene TRBJ2-4; 7 bases map to TRBD2. CDR1 is SGHTA and CDR2 is FQGNSA in the germline V gene. CDR3 length: 15 amino acids. V shed 4 bases, J shed 7 bases, and the junction held 10 bases outside the gene matches. This CDR3 reads CASSSTGLGYNIQYF. In DNA, the CDR3 is TGTGCCAGCAGCTCGACCGGACTAGGTTATAACATTCAGTACTTC.

V usage is TRBV6-5 and J usage is TRBJ2-7; D not resolved. V shed 2 bases and J shed 2 bases, with 7 bases lying between them. The CDR3 has 13 amino acids. The germline V gene encodes CDR1 MNHEY and CDR2 SVGAGI. CDR3 sequence (DNA): TGTGCCAGCAGTTACGGCAGAACCTACGAGCAGTACTTC. It specifies CASSYGRTYEQYF.

The CDR3 reads CASSLGVEKGYTF. The CDR3 DNA sequence: TGTGCCAGCAGCTTGGGAGTAGAGAAGGGCTACACCTTC. V gene TRBV5-6 combines with J gene TRBJ1-2, with D uncertain. This CDR3 has 13 amino acids. CDR1 and CDR2 (germline): SGHDT, YYEEEE. Trimming stripped 0 bases from V and 8 bases from J, with 11 bases between.